This entry concerns a single T cell receptor (beta chain). It has no known antigen specificity. One base away there is no much larger clone; base qualities are not given. The entry originates in a study of blood T cells in healthy people across ages (dated by TCRdb to between 2014 and 2017). Notes on the research overall: In model experiments, roughly one uniquely barcoded TCR beta cDNA molecule per two T cells was captured by template switching. To avoid experimental bias, donors of different ages were randomly spread across the sequencing lanes. Two additional independent replicas of 1 million unique cDNA reads from the same blood draw were analyzed for two donors (one aged 18 to 29 and one aged 80 or older). The study measured age-related changes in TCR beta repertoire diversity using deep sequencing normalized with unique cDNA molecular identifiers. The donors were split into four age groups: young (average 16 years), middle-aged (more than 35), aged (over 55) and long-lived (roughly 88).

Donors were a few dozen systemically healthy Caucasian individuals from Russia aged roughly 6 to 100 years. Each donor gave 9.5 to 10 milliliters of peripheral blood, drawn into EDTA-treated Vacutainer tubes. Ficoll-Paque density-gradient centrifugation was used to isolate PBMCs, with at least 6 million per sample. Total RNA, at least 5 micrograms per sample, was extracted from PBMCs with Trizol reagent. For every donor, flow cytometry on a PBMC aliquot measured the percentage of naive CD45RAhigh/CD27high T cells. Results and caveats for the whole study, not just this receptor: As age increased, observed TCR beta diversity per million T cells dropped in a roughly linear way, and a significant reduction was already evident by age 40. Because donor CMV infection status was unknown, age-related changes in expanded clonotypes were potentially confounded. Observed TCR beta diversity correlated strongly with the percentage of naive T cells measured by flow cytometry. Compared with the aged group, more naive CD4+ T cells, fewer expanded clones and increased TCR diversity were shown by the long-lived group, suggesting age selection. Conclusive comparison of naive and antigen-experienced compartments was prevented by the profiling of bulk unsorted PBMCs. Estimates of total diversity from one million sequenced T cells were regarded as lower bounds and underestimates.

The CDR3 covers 14 residues, taking in both the cysteine and the phenylalanine. CDR3 DNA is the only sequence kept; it has 42 bases, read in frame from the first base. CDR1 and CDR2 are read off the germline V gene (reference sequence) as DFQATT and SNEGSKA. V and J lose 1 base and 7 bases, and a span of 11 bases separates them. Libraries were made using 5' RACE. The reads were generated on an Illumina HiSeq 2500. The second PCR ran for about 6 to 12 cycles and used a J-beta primer mix along with a sample-barcoded 5' primer. Each TCR beta cDNA molecule received a unique molecular identifier from a template-switch 5' adaptor carrying 12 random nucleotides. At least 2.5 million CDR3-containing paired-end reads were obtained from each sample. First-strand cDNA synthesis was performed from all RNA using the Mint cDNA synthesis kit, with priming by a TRBC-specific oligonucleotide. Following uracil-DNA glycosylase treatment, a first 18-cycle PCR with universal primers M1SS and BC2_uni_R was performed on all cDNA. Processing in the source paper ran as follows. Each sample was normalized by randomly selecting 1 million high-quality reads, each carrying a distinct molecular identifier. Instead of being binned into consensus sequences, reads that shared molecular identifiers were thrown out. MiTCR, set to a Q25 quality threshold and the strictest error-elimination algorithm, was used for CDR3 identification, clonotype clustering and error correction. A nonparametric unseen species model with Euler transformation was used to estimate lower-bound total TCR beta diversity. The public reads were reprocessed in TCRdb via fastp at Q25 and MiXCR, keeping in-frame beta chains. When rows share a CDR3 protein, they turn into one entry using the most common DNA and genes. These V and J calls derive from TCRdb rather than the authors' analysis. This sample is represented by roughly 500,000 distinct CDR3 sequences; roughly a quarter of them were singletons. Roughly 18% of the sample belongs to the ten largest clones.

The chain is made from TRBV20-1 and TRBJ1-6, with a tentative D gene TRBD1 over 6 matching bases. This TCR was sampled from a woman aged 70-85 years in good health. The sequenced sample consisted of blood. This receptor carries the CDR3 CSARVGAGNSPLHF. The DNA reads TGCAGTGCTAGAGTGGGGGCGGGAAATTCACCCCTCCACTTT.